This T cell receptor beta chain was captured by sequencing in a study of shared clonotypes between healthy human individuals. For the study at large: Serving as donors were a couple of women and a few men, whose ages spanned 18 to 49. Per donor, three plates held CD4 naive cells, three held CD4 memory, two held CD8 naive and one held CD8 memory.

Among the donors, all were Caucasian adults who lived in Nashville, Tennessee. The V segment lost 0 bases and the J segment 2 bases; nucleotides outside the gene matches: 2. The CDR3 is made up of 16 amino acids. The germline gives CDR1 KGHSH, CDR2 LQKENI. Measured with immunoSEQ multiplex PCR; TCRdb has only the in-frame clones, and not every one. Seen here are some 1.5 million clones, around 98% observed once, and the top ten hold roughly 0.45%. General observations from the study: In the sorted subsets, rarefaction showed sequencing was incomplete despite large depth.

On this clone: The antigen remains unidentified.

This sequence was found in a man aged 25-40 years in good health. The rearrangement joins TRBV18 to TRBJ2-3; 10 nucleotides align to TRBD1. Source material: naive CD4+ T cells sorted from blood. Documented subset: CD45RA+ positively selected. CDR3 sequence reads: CASSPPDRGPTDTQYF. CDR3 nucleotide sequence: TGTGCCAGCTCACCACCCGACAGGGGGCCCACAGATACGCAGTATTTT.